This paragraph reports one T cell receptor (beta chain). This sample is drawn from a study of blood T cell repertoires in COVID-19. Study at large: Both acute and convalescent COVID-19 samples were obtained from the United States, Italy and Spain. The cDNA or gDNA used as material had been derived from T cells, B-cell-depleted T cells, or PBMCs.

The CDR3 runs to 11 residues. Germline CDR1 reads SGHTA; CDR2 reads FQGNSA. Between the trimmed V and J ends, which lost 5 bases and 7 bases, there was a span of 8 bases. Authors' methods: Using reference gene primer amplification, nucleated cell counts were estimated. TCRdb's copy holds only in-frame clones and misses some; the assay was immunoSEQ multiplex PCR. V and J calls and clone size are those listed in that table; D and trimming were worked out from the DNA. The sample records approximately 260,000 clones, about 88% being singletons. The source is a woman between 35 and 50 years old who had recovered from COVID-19. The source material was peripheral blood. The V and J genes are TRBV7-2 and TRBJ1-2; D is unclear. The CDR3 DNA follows: TGTGCCAGCAGCGCGATCCGTGGCTACACCTTC. Translating it yields CASSAIRGYTF.